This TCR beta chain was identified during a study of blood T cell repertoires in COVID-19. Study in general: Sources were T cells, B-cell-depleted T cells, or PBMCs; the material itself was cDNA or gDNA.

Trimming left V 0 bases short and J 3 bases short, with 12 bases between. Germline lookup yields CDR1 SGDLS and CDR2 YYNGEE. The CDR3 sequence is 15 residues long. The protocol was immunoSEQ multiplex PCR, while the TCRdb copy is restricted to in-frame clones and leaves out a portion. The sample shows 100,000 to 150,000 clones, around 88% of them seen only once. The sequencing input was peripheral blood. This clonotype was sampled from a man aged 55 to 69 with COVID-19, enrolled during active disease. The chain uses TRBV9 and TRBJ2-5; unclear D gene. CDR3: CASSVELTRKETQYF. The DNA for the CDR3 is TGTGCCAGCAGCGTAGAATTGACACGTAAAGAGACCCAGTACTTC.